Each of the 27 T cell receptor beta chains below was sequenced from the same sample in a study of post-analysis software for immune sequencing data. Overall study findings and caveats: With TRBV5-6, TRBV5-1 and TRBV20-1 included, about 5 TRBV segments were more frequent in patients than in controls.

Incorporated into the TCR beta cDNA libraries were unique molecular identifiers, which served to reduce PCR and sequencing biases. MiXCR, run by TCRdb on the PCR reads, gives a single entry per CDR3 protein. The table lists around 440,000 distinct CDR3 sequences, roughly 46% of them singletons. Antigens of these TCRs are unknown. Sequencing was carried out using blood. The receptors here all came from a girl aged 5 to 17 with multiple sclerosis.

This clonotype has just a few counts. This chain connects TRBV20-1 to TRBJ2-5; D gene unclear. Germline CDR1 and CDR2: DFQATT and SNEGSKA (reference sequence). The V gene lost 1 base and the J gene lost 4 bases, with 13 bases spanning the gap. CDR3 length: 14 amino acids. The CDR3 sequence: CSARASGPPETQYF. CDR3 nucleotides: TGCAGTGCTAGAGCCTCCGGGCCCCCAGAGACCCAGTACTTC.

This clonotype appeared a few times. The rearrangement uses TRBV28 and TRBJ2-1; perhaps TRBD2 as D (6 bases). CDR1 MDHEN and CDR2 SYDVKM come from the germline V gene. Trimming pared 6 bases from V and 9 bases from J, leaving 12 bases between. The CDR3 length is 12 residues. CDR3 bases: TGTGCCAGCAGGACGACTAGTCCTGAGCAGTTCTTC. As protein: CASRTTSPEQFF.

V and J are TRBV28 and TRBJ1-4; D gene uncertain. The CDR3 length is 16 residues. Germline assignment: CDR1 MDHEN and CDR2 SYDVKM. Trimming took off 5 bases at V and 4 bases at J, with 17 bases between the two ends. As DNA, the CDR3 is TGTGCCAGCAGTCCCGCGTACCGTCGACTTAATGAAAAACTGTTTTTT. Protein product: CASSPAYRRLNEKLFF.

A single count supports this clonotype. With a much larger clone just one base away, this may be a read error. V and J are TRBV13 and TRBJ1-6; 10 bases fit TRBD1. Germline CDR1 PRHDT, CDR2 FYEKMQ (reference sequence). The CDR3 is 15 amino acids. The CDR3 bases are TGTGCCAGCAGCGCCTACGGGACAGGGGATTCACCCCCCCACTTT. Protein sequence: CASSAYGTGDSPPHF.

The chain links TRBV18 to TRBJ2-5; D may be TRBD2 (6 bases). Germline values: CDR1 KGHSH, CDR2 LQKENI. Trimming left V 1 base short and J 5 bases short, with 11 bases between. CDR3 length: 14 amino acids. The chain's CDR3 is CASSPRDSAETQYF. CDR3 nucleotides: TGTGCCAGCTCACCACGGGACTCGGCTGAGACCCAGTACTTC.

The CDR3, as DNA: TGCGCCAGCACCCCACTAGCGGGAGGCCAAGAGACCCAGTACTTC. Translation: CASTPLAGGQETQYF. The rearrangement uses TRBV5-1 and TRBJ2-5, with TRBD2 identical over 12 bases. The germline V gene has CDR1 SGHRS and CDR2 YFSETQ. This CDR3 region has 15 residues. The V and J ends lost 6 bases and 1 base, in that order; junction bases with no gene match: 4.

This clonotype is a singleton in its sample. One junction end disagrees with the germline gene, perhaps due to a read error. The rearrangement joins TRBV4-1 to TRBJ2-6, with a possible D match to TRBD2 (6 bases). The germline CDR1 and CDR2 sequences are MGHRA and YSYEKL. There are 14 residues in the CDR3. The CDR3 spells CAGSPGGGREDLTF. CDR3 sequence (DNA): TGCGCCGGCAGCCCCGGCGGTGGCAGGGAGGACCTGACTTTC.

This clonotype was recorded a few times. The chain is built from TRBV20-1 and TRBJ2-3, with TRBD2 matching over 10 bases. V shed 7 bases, J shed 2 bases, and the junction held 6 bases outside the gene matches. CDR1 DFQATT and CDR2 SNEGSKA come from the germline V gene (reference sequence). This CDR3 contains 14 residues. DNA of the CDR3: TGCAGTGTCCCGACTAGCGGGCCCACAGATACGCAGTATTTT. Translation: CSVPTSGPTDTQYF.

This clonotype was detected a few times. The chain has TRBV3-1 and TRBJ2-3; D uncertain. V dropped 4 bases and J dropped 1 base, with 12 bases sitting between them. This CDR3 has 15 residues. Germline CDR1 reads LGHDT; CDR2 reads YNNKEL (reference sequence). The chain's CDR3 is CASSLNSGGTDTQYF. CDR3 sequence (DNA): TGTGCCAGCAGCCTAAACTCGGGTGGCACAGATACGCAGTATTTT.

The chain carries TRBV3-1 and TRBJ2-1; D is undetermined. This CDR3 is 17 amino acids long. V lost 0 bases to trimming and J lost 0 bases, with 12 bases between them. In germline, CDR1 is LGHDT, CDR2 YNNKEL (reference sequence). CDR3 DNA sequence: TGTGCCAGCAGCCAAGAACAAGGCCTCAGCTCCTACAATGAGCAGTTCTTC. Protein sequence: CASSQEQGLSSYNEQFF.

The J gene is TRBJ2-7, the V gene TRBV27; 15 nucleotides match TRBD2. V was pared by 4 bases and J by 2 bases, with 12 bases of the junction left unmatched. Looked up from germline, CDR1 is MNHEY and CDR2 is SMNVEV (reference sequence). CDR3 length: 19 amino acids. CDR3 sequence: CASSSPRGTSGRLAYEQYF. In nucleotides, the CDR3 is TGTGCCAGCAGTTCCCCCCGAGGGACTAGCGGGAGGTTGGCCTACGAGCAGTACTTC.

A few counts support this clonotype. V and J are TRBV29-1 and TRBJ2-5; D is perhaps TRBD1 (5 bases). Germline V lookup: CDR1 SQVTM, CDR2 ANQGSEA. With 6 bases removed from V and 9 bases from J, the gap between germline ends came to 20 bases. The CDR3 sequence is 13 residues long. The CDR3, as DNA: TGCAGCGTCCTCCTTGGGGCCCCTGTTGCCCAGTACTTC. Its translation is CSVLLGAPVAQYF.

This clonotype appeared a few times. V is TRBV7-6 and J is TRBJ2-1; either TRBD1 or TRBD2 may fit D (5 bases each). This CDR3 contains 17 residues. Trimming cost V 3 bases and J 0 bases, with 15 bases left between them. Germline lookup yields CDR1 SGHVS and CDR2 FNYEAQ. As DNA, the CDR3 is TGTGCCAGCAGCTTGAGGGACGGGGAAAGCTCCTACAATGAGCAGTTCTTC. Protein sequence: CASSLRDGESSYNEQFF.

Ten or more counts support this clonotype. The chain carries TRBV20-1 and TRBJ2-7; 14 nucleotides match TRBD2. This CDR3 has 17 residues. The germline V gene encodes CDR1 DFQATT and CDR2 SNEGSKA (reference sequence). V was pared by 1 base and J by 0 bases, with 5 bases of the junction left unmatched. The CDR3 here is CSARVTSGRAPSYEQYF. The CDR3 DNA sequence: TGCAGTGCTAGAGTGACTAGCGGGAGGGCCCCCTCCTACGAGCAGTACTTC.

This chain connects TRBV5-1 to TRBJ2-3; D is ambiguous. V was pared by 3 bases and J by 0 bases, with 8 bases between. This CDR3 is 14 amino acids long. Germline-derived CDR1 and CDR2 are SGHRS and YFSETQ. The CDR3 reads CASSSPSSTDTQYF. In DNA, the CDR3 is TGCGCCAGCAGCTCCCCTTCTAGCACAGATACGCAGTATTTT.

There are a few counts of this clonotype. The chain links TRBV27 to TRBJ2-1; no reliable D call. The germline gives CDR1 MNHEY, CDR2 SMNVEV (reference sequence). This CDR3 is 9 amino acids long. V lost 3 bases to trimming and J lost 15 bases, with 6 bases between them. CDR3 DNA sequence: TGTGCCAGCAGTTTTTATCCGTTCTTC. This codes for CASSFYPFF.

The chain uses TRBV4-2 and TRBJ2-3; 7 nucleotides line up with TRBD1. V was clipped by 0 bases and J by 2 bases; unmatched bases: 2. Germline values: CDR1 LGHNA, CDR2 YNFKEQ. The CDR3 is 15 amino acids. CDR3 bases: TGTGCCAGCAGCCAAGATGGGACAGTCACAGATACGCAGTATTTT. It specifies CASSQDGTVTDTQYF.

The chain carries TRBV20-1 and TRBJ2-3; D call uncertain. This CDR3 has 16 amino acids. With 5 bases removed from V and 2 bases from J, the gap between germline ends came to 20 bases. CDR1 and CDR2 from the germline V gene are DFQATT and SNEGSKA (reference sequence). CDR3 nucleotides: TGCAGTGCTCCGAAGACCTTTTTAGTGGACACAGATACGCAGTATTTT. Encoded protein: CSAPKTFLVDTDTQYF.

V and J are TRBV10-2 and TRBJ2-1; D tentatively fits TRBD1 or TRBD2 (5 bases each). The V end lost 8 bases, the J end lost 5 bases, and 13 bases lay between the germline ends. The germline CDR1 and CDR2 sequences are WSHSY and SAAADI. The CDR3 is 13 amino acids. The DNA of the CDR3 is TGCGCCAGCGATGGGGGAAGGGACAATGAGCAGTTCTTC. Translation gives CASDGGRDNEQFF.

The chain links TRBV5-5 to TRBJ1-2; TRBD1 might be the D (6 bases). Trimming left V 1 base short and J 10 bases short, with 14 bases between. CDR3 length: 13 amino acids. CDR1 SGHKS and CDR2 YYEKEE come from the germline V gene (reference sequence). The CDR3 protein is CASSLHRALVYTF. The CDR3 DNA is TGTGCCAGCAGCTTGCACAGGGCCCTAGTCTACACCTTC.

This clonotype was seen only a few times. The chain uses TRBV4-2 and TRBJ2-1; TRBD2 matches at 13 bases. The V segment lost 7 bases and the J segment 5 bases; nucleotides outside the gene matches: 2. Germline V gene lookup returns CDR1 LGHNA and CDR2 YNFKEQ. The CDR3 is 14 residues long. CDR3 protein: CASTGLAGDNEQFF. DNA of the CDR3: TGTGCCAGCACCGGACTAGCGGGAGACAATGAGCAGTTCTTC.

The CDR3 loop reads CSARVSGITDTQYF. DNA for the CDR3: TGCAGTGCTAGAGTCAGCGGGATCACAGATACGCAGTATTTT. V gene TRBV20-1 combines with J gene TRBJ2-3; 7 nucleotides match TRBD2. CDR3 size: 14 residues. Germline loops: CDR1 DFQATT, CDR2 SNEGSKA (reference sequence). The V gene end was trimmed by 1 base and the J gene end by 2 bases; junction bases not matched to a gene: 3.

The chain carries TRBV15 and TRBJ1-5; 10 nucleotides agree with TRBD1. With V trimmed by 1 base and J by 5 bases, 8 bases remained unmatched. CDR3 length equals 17 residues. The germline V gene has CDR1 LNHNV and CDR2 YYDKDF (reference sequence). The CDR3 DNA reads as TGTGCCACCAGCAGAGGTGTTTCGGGACAGGGGTATCAGCCCCAGCATTTT. Translation gives CATSRGVSGQGYQPQHF.

The chain employs TRBV27 and TRBJ2-1; D is undetermined. The V and J ends lost 6 bases and 6 bases respectively, with 15 bases between them. Germline V gives CDR1 MNHEY, CDR2 SMNVEV (reference sequence). CDR3 length: 14 residues. The CDR3 here is CASREPDGFNEQFF. The CDR3 region has the DNA TGTGCCAGCAGGGAGCCAGACGGCTTCAATGAGCAGTTCTTC.

Concerning this clonotype itself: One end of the junction fails to match germline, which may point to a read error. J is TRBJ2-3 and V is TRBV4-2; D gene ambiguous. CDR3 length equals 15 residues. Germline CDR1 and CDR2: LGHNA and YNFKEQ. The CDR3 sequence: CASSTELRWTDTQYF. The CDR3 region has the DNA TGTGCTAGCAGCACAGAGTTAAGGTGGACAGATACGCAGTATTTT.

The chain links TRBV5-1 to TRBJ2-7; 7 bases fit TRBD2. The CDR3 has 16 residues. Germline V gene data show CDR1 as SGHRS and CDR2 as YFSETQ. With 5 bases clipped from V and 0 bases from J, the junction kept 11 bases outside the gene matches. In DNA form, the CDR3 reads TGCGCCAGCAGTCCGGGAGGCGGGACTGTCTCCTACGAGCAGTACTTC. Its protein is CASSPGGGTVSYEQYF.

CDR3 DNA sequence: TGTGCCAGCAGCGTAACGCAGGTGAACTACAATGAGCAGTTCTTC. Amino acid sequence: CASSVTQVNYNEQFF. The V call is TRBV9, the J call TRBJ2-1; D remains unclear. The germline V and J ends were trimmed by 1 base and 3 bases, with 11 bases remaining between them. The CDR3 totals 15 residues. Germline V lookup: CDR1 SGDLS, CDR2 YYNGEE.